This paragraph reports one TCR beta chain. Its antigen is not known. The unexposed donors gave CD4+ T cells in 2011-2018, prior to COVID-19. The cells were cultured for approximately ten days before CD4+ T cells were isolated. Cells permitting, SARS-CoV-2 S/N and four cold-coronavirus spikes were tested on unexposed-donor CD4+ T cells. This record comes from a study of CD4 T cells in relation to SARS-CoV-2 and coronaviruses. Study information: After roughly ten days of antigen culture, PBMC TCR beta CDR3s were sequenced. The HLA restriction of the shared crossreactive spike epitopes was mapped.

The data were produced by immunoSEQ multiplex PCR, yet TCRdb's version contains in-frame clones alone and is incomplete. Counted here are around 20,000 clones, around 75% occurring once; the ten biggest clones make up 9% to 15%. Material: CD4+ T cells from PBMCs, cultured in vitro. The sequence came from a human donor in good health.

CDR3 nucleotides: TGTGCCAGTAGTATACGACAGACTAGCACAGATACGCAGTATTTT. The encoded protein is CASSIRQTSTDTQYF. This chain joins TRBV19 and TRBJ2-3; possibly TRBD1 for D (5 bases). Germline CDR1 reads LNHDA; CDR2 reads SQIVND (reference sequence). Between the trimmed V and J ends, which lost 2 bases and 0 bases, there was a span of 9 bases. This CDR3 has 15 amino acids.